The clone carrying this T cell receptor beta chain was observed a few times. Its antigen is currently unknown. This sample stems from a study of T-cell reconstitution after alpha-beta-depleted transplantation in children. Study conclusions and caveats: The main origin of T-cell counts and diversity one year after transplant was newly produced T cells. The study traced high day-60 TCRbeta diversity in some patients to surviving recipient T cells and thymic progenitors. The study reportedly traced alpha-beta T cells about two months after transplant to several hundred expanded graft clones.

Germline lookup yields CDR1 MNHEY and CDR2 SVGEGT. Unmatched junction bases numbered 2, after V lost 2 bases and J lost 3 bases. This CDR3 is built from 15 residues. Unique molecular identifiers were incorporated into the prepared TCRbeta library. TCRdb re-derived calls from the PCR reads in MiXCR, one entry per CDR3 protein. The table records 540,000 or so distinct CDR3 sequences, about 23% of them present only once. The receptor was derived from a boy in the first two years of life who had a stem cell transplant for acute myeloid leukemia, so the T cells may come from the graft donor. Specimen: PBMCs, mostly from graft donor cells, collected 360 days after TCRalphabeta/CD19-depleted stem cell transplant. The chain uses TRBV6-2 or TRBV6-3 and TRBJ2-1; 9 bases map to TRBD1. CDR3 nucleotides: TGTGCCAGCAGTTACGGGACAGGGTTCTACAATGAGCAGTTCTTC. Amino acid sequence: CASSYGTGFYNEQFF.